The sequence of this TCR beta chain was determined in a study of identical twins listed by TCRdb under 2016. In the study overall: To test whether fetal clonotypes persist, the study used deep sequencing on TCR alpha and beta repertoires from monozygotic twins, unrelated adults of various ages, and cord blood. Replicate twin experiments were performed at different times using different library preparation protocols to rule out contamination.

Paper-wide results and their limitations: Abundant cord blood beta clonotypes carried fewer insertions; young adult naive repertoires showed a weaker similar trend, while memory repertoires showed none. Zero-insertion analyses could be partly confounded by invariant T cells such as MAIT and iNKT, though diverse VJ usage argued against such confounding for most clonotypes. Excess twin sharing in beta out-of-frame sequences was weaker because fewer shared sequences lowered the signal-to-noise ratio. Out-of-frame TCR alpha sequences shared between twins showed an excess of low generation-probability sequences compared with coincidental sharing between unrelated individuals. Conclusions relied on cross-sectional statistical analysis, since the same donors could not be followed over many years. Recombination models systematically underestimated out-of-frame TCR alpha sharing in monozygotic twins but agreed with sharing between unrelated individuals.

Between the V and J ends, shortened by 6 bases and 0 bases respectively, the junction contains 8 bases. Including cysteine and phenylalanine, the CDR3 has 13 amino acids. Only the CDR3 part of the read is kept: 39 bases, read in frame from the first base. As regards this clonotype: There is no known antigen for this receptor. Per-base qualities were not stored, and no clone one base away is much larger.

To prepare the library, 5' RACE was applied. The sequencer was an Illumina HiSeq 2000. A universal primer binding site was introduced by template switching, and a unique molecular identifier was present in the final cDNA, enabling accurate counting of TCR cDNA molecules. Specific primers in the conserved constant-segment region were used to synthesize first-strand cDNA for the TCR alpha and beta chains. To control for contamination, every cDNA library carried two barcodes: a SMART-Mk sample barcode plus Illumina barcodes. TruSeq adapter sequences, together with Illumina sample barcodes, were added in two successive PCR steps. Sequencing of the TCR alpha and beta cDNA libraries was done on the Illumina HiSeq platform using custom primers. As for how the authors treated the data: MiGEC was used to process raw reads and extract unique molecular identifiers, and MiXCR was used to find CDR3 positions. Recombination models were inferred per individual with the repgenHMM and IGoR tools using an EM algorithm. The analysis of shared clonotypes was done with the tcR package in R, with sharing normalized by the product of cloneset sizes. To study raw recombination without the effects of thymic and clonal selection, out-of-frame nonproductive sequences were analyzed. The raw public data were reprocessed by TCRdb itself: fastp quality trimming at Q25, MiXCR clonotype calling, in-frame beta chains only. Merged by CDR3 protein, the rows form single entries marked with the most common genes and DNA. None of the V and J calls come from the authors' own analysis; TCRdb made them. For this sample the table gives 200,000 to 250,000 distinct CDR3 sequences, of which 6.5% were detected only once. Jointly, the top ten make up roughly 15% of the sample.

Only healthy Caucasian donors were included. The twin cohort consisted of three pairs of female monozygotic twins, all aged about 18 to 29 years. CD4+ and CD8+ T cell populations were isolated with positive isolation kits from Invitrogen. These records were also assigned to another study, of T cells expressing NK-cell markers. According to the second study: Three sorted T-cell subsets (CD3+CD56+NKG2C+, CD3+CD56+NKG2C- and CD3+CD56-NKG2C+) from about 8 donors had their TCR beta-chain repertoires profiled. Seven of the eight sequenced donors were HCMV-seropositive and one was HCMV-seronegative. To restrict sorting to alphabetaTCR-expressing T cells, an anti-gammadeltaTCR antibody was added in several experiments. In about 6 donors, the dominant CD3+CD56+NKG2C+ clonotypes were found to rank among the top 10 CD8+ clonotypes and to make up roughly 1.0-7.5% of CD8+ T cells. Those dominant clonotypes were again the most abundant among CD3+CD56-NKG2C+ cells in four donors, at roughly 28.3-65%. Whether the expanded NKG2C-expressing T cell clones were specific for HCMV antigens was left unclear. The study sequenced eight donors, all healthy volunteers chosen at random: three men and five women. A commercial ELISA kit detecting HCMV-specific IgG in serum was used to determine HCMV serostatus. MIGEC was used to demultiplex reads and group the reads by UMI, and MiTCR was used to assemble and quantify clonotypes. Only TCR cDNA sequences supported by at least two reads were kept to exclude erroneous sequences. The tcR package was used for downstream repertoire analysis, with clonotypes matched between fractions based on CDR3 nucleotide sequence plus V segment. VDJmatch was used to annotate antigen specificity against VDJdb, with one amino acid substitution in CDR3 allowed.

The rearrangement joined TRBV12-3 or TRBV12-4 to TRBJ1-1, with a tentative D gene TRBD1 over 5 matching bases. The sequencing input was CD8+ T cells sorted from blood. The sequence came from a woman aged 18-35 years in good health. The base sequence is TGTGCCAGCAGGGGGGACCTGAACACTGAAGCTTTCTTT. The translation is CASRGDLNTEAFF.